This is a list of T cell receptor beta chains from one sample in a study of T cells in Graves' hyperthyroidism and ophthalmopathy. One entry per CDR3 protein results from TCRdb running MiXCR on the multiplex PCR reads. Of under 350,000 distinct CDR3 sequences listed, 15% to 20% are singletons. Material: blood. These receptor sequences come from an older woman with Graves' ophthalmopathy. Both conserved end residues are part of each CDR3. D genes are given only for firm matches. The size of a clone is reported for some rows only, either as once, few or many, or as a class for expanded clones.

j_call clone_size v_call d_call cdr3_aa cdr3_nt
TRBJ2-5 many TRBV11-2 TRBD1 CATKSGTGSQETQYF TGTGCCACCAAATCCGGGACAGGGTCCCAAGAGACCCAGTACTTC
TRBJ1-1 few TRBV6-2/TRBV6-3 . CASSHPGITEAFF TGTGCCAGCTCCCACCCGGGGATCACTGAAGCTTTCTTT
TRBJ1-2 . TRBV5-1 TRBD1 CASSTGTGMDYGYTF TGCGCCAGCAGCACAGGGACAGGGATGGACTATGGCTACACCTTC
TRBJ1-3 . TRBV11-2 . CASSRRDSGNTIYF TGTGCCAGCAGCCGAAGGGACTCCGGAAACACCATATATTTT
TRBJ1-5 many TRBV7-2 . CASSLGRQGWNQPQHF TGTGCCAGCAGCTTAGGGCGGCAGGGGTGGAATCAGCCCCAGCATTTT
TRBJ2-7 few TRBV2 TRBD1 CASRLEDRGFDEQYF TGTGCCAGCAGGTTAGAGGACAGGGGGTTCGACGAGCAGTACTTC
TRBJ1-2 . TRBV19 . CASRRLTGDYGYTF TGTGCCAGCCGCCGTCTGACAGGAGACTATGGCTACACCTTC
TRBJ1-2 few TRBV24-1 . CATSDATAIYGYTF TGTGCCACCAGTGATGCGACAGCAATCTATGGCTACACCTTC
TRBJ2-5 . TRBV5-4 TRBD2 CASKAGGLQETQYF TGTGCCAGCAAGGCGGGGGGGCTACAAGAGACCCAGTACTTC
TRBJ2-1 many TRBV18 TRBD2 CASSPPGTSGSDNEQFF TGTGCCAGCTCACCACCAGGGACTAGCGGGTCAGACAATGAGCAGTTCTTC